This entry lists 27 T cell receptor beta chains sequenced from one sample in a study of T cell changes during pregnancy in multiple sclerosis. This table comes from immunoSEQ multiplex PCR, and its TCRdb copy is limited to in-frame clones, with some not included. The repertoire holds tens of thousands of clones, with approximately 90% as singletons. Sequenced material: CD4+ T cells from peripheral blood mononuclear cells, taken in the third trimester of pregnancy. These receptor sequences come from a female donor with multiple sclerosis, enrolled in a pregnancy study.

This clone came up once. The CDR3 nucleotides read TGTGCCAGCAGCCGGGACTGGGGCACCGGGGAGCTGTTTTTT. Its translation: CASSRDWGTGELFF. This sequence joins TRBV14 and TRBJ2-2; tentatively, D is TRBD2 (6 bases). Germline CDR1 is SGHDN and CDR2 is FVKESK. V lost 4 bases and J 4 bases, leaving 10 bases between the germline ends. There are 14 residues in the CDR3.

The J gene is TRBJ2-3, the V gene TRBV4-1, with a tentative D call TRBD2 (6 bases). The CDR3 has 18 amino acids. The germline V gene encodes CDR1 MGHRA and CDR2 YSYEKL. Trimming removed 0 bases from V and 0 bases from J, with 16 bases in between. The CDR3 DNA is TGCGCCAGCAGCCAAGAAGTGGGGACTCTACTTAGCACAGATACGCAGTATTTT. It codes for CASSQEVGTLLSTDTQYF.

The V call is TRBV7-9, the J call TRBJ2-2; a weak D match, TRBD2 (5 bases). The germline V gene encodes CDR1 SEHNR and CDR2 FQNEAQ (reference sequence). V lost 1 base and J 1 base, leaving 10 bases between the germline ends. This CDR3 spans 16 amino acids. The CDR3 sequence is CASSLGGRLNTGELFF. Written as DNA, the CDR3 is TGTGCCAGCAGCTTAGGAGGGCGACTGAACACCGGGGAGCTGTTTTTT.

V usage is TRBV9 and J usage is TRBJ1-2; D remains ambiguous. The CDR3 extends over 16 amino acids. CDR1 and CDR2 (germline): SGDLS, YYNGEE. The V end lost 0 bases, the J end lost 4 bases, and 16 bases lay between the germline ends. Here the CDR3 reads CASSVDPDPAGYGYTF. The CDR3 nucleotides are TGTGCCAGCAGCGTAGATCCCGACCCGGCGGGCTATGGCTACACCTTC.

The chain is built from TRBV27 and TRBJ2-5; 9 nucleotides agree with TRBD1. CDR3 size: 17 residues. CDR1 is MNHEY and CDR2 is SMNVEV in the germline V gene (reference sequence). Losses at the gene ends were 0 bases for V and 5 bases for J; bases not matched to a gene: 10. The CDR3 sequence: CASSLSTGGQGTETQYF. DNA of the CDR3: TGTGCCAGCAGTTTATCGACGGGAGGACAGGGGACCGAGACCCAGTACTTC.

The CDR3: CASSPVGQKNQPQHF. The CDR3 coding sequence is TGTGCCAGCTCACCTGTTGGACAGAAAAATCAGCCCCAGCATTTT. The rearrangement uses TRBV18 and TRBJ1-5; TRBD1 is a possible D gene (6 bases). V was pared by 3 bases and J by 4 bases, with 13 bases between. Germline assignment: CDR1 KGHSH and CDR2 LQKENI. The CDR3 runs 15 residues.

The V and J genes are TRBV2 and TRBJ2-7; the match to TRBD2 covers 11 bases. Germline CDR1 is SNHLY and CDR2 is FYNNEI. CDR3 length equals 16 residues. The ends lost 9 bases at V and 7 bases at J; junction bases unmatched: 17. The CDR3 region has the DNA TGTGCCAGTGCACCATGGACTAGCGGGCGCGGGGGGGAGCAGTACTTC. Its protein product is CASAPWTSGRGGEQYF.

This chain joins TRBV28 and TRBJ1-4, with D possibly TRBD1 on 6 matching bases. CDR1 is MDHEN and CDR2 is SYDVKM in the germline V gene. The CDR3 is 15 residues long. V lost 7 bases, J lost 8 bases, and 20 bases lay in between. The chain's CDR3 is CASTLGRGFGEKLFF. The CDR3 bases are TGTGCCAGCACCCTGGGGAGGGGGTTCGGAGAAAAACTGTTTTTT.

This clone was observed once. The genes are TRBV6-6 and TRBJ2-7; 9 nucleotides match TRBD2. Germline V gives CDR1 MNHNY, CDR2 SVGAGI (reference sequence). The CDR3 covers 14 residues. Trimming at V came to 5 bases and at J to 6 bases, leaving 8 bases not matched to a gene. As DNA, the CDR3 is TGTGCCAGCAGTGATAGCGGGAGAATGGGCGAGCAGTACTTC. It codes for CASSDSGRMGEQYF.

V is TRBV7-9 and J is TRBJ2-7; 9 nucleotides line up with TRBD1. Trimming removed 5 bases from V and 1 base from J; junction bases left unmatched: 9. The CDR3 has 16 amino acids. Germline V gene lookup returns CDR1 SEHNR and CDR2 FQNEAQ (reference sequence). CDR3: CASSPNAGQGSYEQYF. CDR3 DNA sequence: TGTGCCAGCAGCCCTAACGCGGGACAGGGTTCCTACGAGCAGTACTTC.

This clone was seen a single time. CDR3: CASSTTSGQPQHF. In nucleotides, the CDR3 is TGTGCCAGCAGCACTACCTCGGGTCAGCCCCAGCATTTT. This sequence joins TRBV7-9 and TRBJ1-5; D gene uncertain. The germline V gene has CDR1 SEHNR and CDR2 FQNEAQ (reference sequence). V lost 5 bases and J lost 6, with 11 bases in between. This CDR3 is built from 13 residues.

This clone came up once. V gene TRBV5-4 combines with J gene TRBJ2-5; possible D gene TRBD2, 6 bases. The CDR3 is 15 residues long. The germline gives CDR1 SGHNT, CDR2 YYREEE (reference sequence). The germline V and J ends were trimmed by 0 bases and 5 bases, with 14 bases remaining between them. The CDR3 is CASSLEGPRGETQYF. DNA of the CDR3: TGTGCCAGCAGCTTGGAGGGACCCCGGGGGGAGACCCAGTACTTC.

This clone was picked up a small number of times. This sequence joins TRBV21-1 and TRBJ1-2; TRBD1, the table's D call, was not compared with the DNA. TRBV21-1 is described as a pseudogene. The CDR3 runs 13 residues. CDR3 residues: CASLHPGGSSYTF. In nucleotides, the CDR3 is TGTGCCAGCTTGCATCCAGGGGGTTCTAGCTACACCTTC.

This chain links TRBV28 with TRBJ1-5; 8 bases align to TRBD1. Germline V lookup: CDR1 MDHEN, CDR2 SYDVKM. Losses at the gene ends were 0 bases for V and 4 bases for J; bases not matched to a gene: 8. The CDR3 spans 17 residues. CDR3 bases: TGTGCCAGCAGTTTATGGTCCGGGACAGGTTCAAATCAGCCCCAGCATTTT. Translated: CASSLWSGTGSNQPQHF.

The chain is built from TRBV4-1 and TRBJ1-5; D is perhaps TRBD1 (5 bases). The CDR3 is made up of 16 amino acids. The V end lost 2 bases, the J end lost 2 bases, and 13 bases lay between the germline ends. The V gene's germline CDR1 is MGHRA and CDR2 YSYEKL. The CDR3 loop reads CASSQPDSGGNQPQHF. In DNA, the CDR3 is TGCGCCAGCAGCCAACCTGACAGTGGAGGCAATCAGCCCCAGCATTTT.

The chain joins TRBV28 to TRBJ2-5; 9 nucleotides match TRBD2. Germline V lookup: CDR1 MDHEN, CDR2 SYDVKM. The CDR3 loop spans 14 amino acids. Trimming removed 7 bases from V and 7 bases from J; junction bases left unmatched: 10. CDR3 region: CASNPPALAGTQYF. Written as DNA, the CDR3 is TGTGCCAGCAACCCCCCAGCACTAGCGGGGACCCAGTACTTC.

The V gene is TRBV6-1, the J gene TRBJ1-5; tentative D call: TRBD1 (5 bases). The CDR3 loop spans 18 amino acids. Trimming shortened V by 4 bases and J by 2 bases, and 21 bases separated the two germline ends. Germline V CDR1 and CDR2: MNHNS, SASEGT. CDR3 region: CASSGGQVSNLGNQPQHF. The CDR3 coding sequence is TGTGCCAGCAGTGGTGGACAAGTTTCAAACCTGGGCAATCAGCCCCAGCATTTT.

This sequence joins TRBV21-1 and TRBJ1-5; TRBD1, the D gene given by the table, was not confirmed from the DNA. TRBV21-1 is termed a pseudogene. The length of the CDR3 is 18 residues. The CDR3 protein is CASSKGGRPAEGRQPQHF. The CDR3 DNA sequence: TGTGCCAGCAGCAAAGGGGGCCGCCCTGCAGAAGGCCGTCAGCCCCAGCATTTT.

The count of this clone is one. The chain recombines TRBV6-5 with TRBJ1-1, with TRBD1 identical over 7 bases. The germline V gene encodes CDR1 MNHEY and CDR2 SVGAGI. The V segment lost 5 bases and the J segment 1 base; nucleotides outside the gene matches: 7. This CDR3 spans 15 amino acids. The CDR3 nucleotides read TGTGCCAGCAGTAGGACAGGCCTCAAGAACACTGAAGCTTTCTTT. Protein sequence: CASSRTGLKNTEAFF.

This chain connects TRBV5-4 to TRBJ2-3; a weak D match, TRBD2 (5 bases). The V gene lost 5 bases and the J gene lost 1 base, with 14 bases spanning the gap. This CDR3 is 15 amino acids long. Germline V gene data show CDR1 as SGHNT and CDR2 as YYREEE (reference sequence). CDR3 sequence (DNA): TGTGCCAGCAGACGGTCGGGGATTCGCACAGATACGCAGTATTTT. It specifies CASRRSGIRTDTQYF.

The chain links TRBV4-2 to TRBJ1-2, with a possible D match to TRBD1 (6 bases). The CDR3 consists of 15 residues. V shed 0 bases and J shed 4 bases, with 12 bases lying between them. The germline gives CDR1 LGHNA, CDR2 YNFKEQ. This CDR3 is CASSQDRGGGYGYTF. DNA of the CDR3: TGTGCCAGCAGCCAAGATCGAGGGGGTGGCTATGGCTACACCTTC.

CDR3 bases: TGTGCCAGTAGTATACCCCAGGGCGCGACCTACAATGAGCAGTTCTTC. Protein product: CASSIPQGATYNEQFF. V and J are TRBV19 and TRBJ2-1; D perhaps matches TRBD1 (5 bases). V lost 2 bases, J lost 2 bases, and 13 bases lay in between. This CDR3 has 16 residues. Germline assignment: CDR1 LNHDA and CDR2 SQIVND (reference sequence).

The rearrangement links TRBV6-5 to TRBJ2-7; tentatively, D is TRBD1 (6 bases). Germline V gives CDR1 MNHEY, CDR2 SVGAGI. V gave up 2 bases and J gave up 2 bases, with 10 bases separating them. This CDR3 comprises 14 residues. CDR3 in DNA: TGTGCCAGCAGTTACAGGGGACAAACCTACGAGCAGTACTTC. It translates to CASSYRGQTYEQYF.

The chain combines TRBV25-1 with TRBJ2-1, with 9 positions matching TRBD2. J lost 5 bases, V lost 4 bases, and 6 bases had no gene match. The CDR3 sequence is 15 residues long. CDR1 is MGHDK, CDR2 SYGVNS, per germline. This CDR3 reads CASSAGGRGNNEQFF. CDR3 DNA: TGTGCCAGCAGTGCAGGCGGGAGGGGAAACAATGAGCAGTTCTTC.

This clone was seen a single time. This chain joins TRBV30 and TRBJ1-5, with unresolved D. Germline V gene sequence: CDR1 GTSNPN, CDR2 SVGIG (reference sequence). The CDR3 spans 16 residues. Trimming stripped 3 bases from V and 4 bases from J, with 19 bases between. The CDR3 sequence: CAWRSEPGGENQPQHF. CDR3 coding DNA: TGTGCCTGGAGGTCGGAGCCCGGTGGCGAGAATCAGCCCCAGCATTTT. The whole variable domain, remainder taken from reference TRBV30 and TRBJ1-5, is SQTIHQWPATLVQPVGSPLSLECTVEGTSNPNLYWYRQAAGRGLQLLFYSVGIGQISSEVPQNLSASRPQDRQFILSSKKLLLSDSGFYLCAWRSEPGGENQPQHFGDGTRLSIL.

The chain has TRBV6-5 and TRBJ2-1; TRBD2 matches 11 bases. Per the germline V gene, CDR1 is MNHEY and CDR2 is SVGAGI. Unmatched junction bases numbered 6, after V lost 2 bases and J lost 9 bases. The CDR3 totals 15 residues. CDR3 nucleotide sequence: TGTGCCAGCAGTTACACACTAGCGGGAGAAGGTGAGCAGTTCTTC. Translated: CASSYTLAGEGEQFF.

This chain links TRBV27 with TRBJ2-3; TRBD2 is a possible D gene (6 bases). V lost 4 bases to trimming and J lost 3 bases, with 17 bases between them. The CDR3 is made up of 16 amino acids. Germline V lookup: CDR1 MNHEY, CDR2 SMNVEV (reference sequence). The CDR3 loop is CASSSGTQYWTDTQYF. The CDR3 DNA follows: TGTGCCAGCAGTTCCGGGACTCAATACTGGACAGATACGCAGTATTTT.